Below, one T cell receptor beta chain is given with its context. Its antigen is unknown. With a J-beta primer mix and a sample-barcoded 5' primer, a second PCR ran roughly 6 to 12 cycles. MiXCR, applied by TCRdb to the 5' RACE reads, yields one record per CDR3 protein. The sample includes approximately 800,000 distinct CDR3 sequences, about 56% of them seen just once. The length of the CDR3 is 13 residues. Germline-derived CDR1 and CDR2 are MNHNY and SVGAGI (reference sequence). Trimming cost V 7 bases and J 1 base, with 8 bases left between them. This sample was included in a study of blood T cells in healthy people across ages. General study points: Diversity of TCR beta correlated strongly with naive T cell percentage. Without sorted subsets, naive and antigen-experienced compartments could not be conclusively compared. A greater number of naive CD4+ cells and higher diversity distinguished long-lived donors from aged donors.

Specimen: blood. The chain carries TRBV6-6 and TRBJ2-1; weak D call: TRBD2 (6 bases). The sequence was obtained from a man aged 40-55 years in good health. The CDR3 sequence is CASNGGSYNEQFF. The CDR3 region has the DNA TGTGCCAGCAACGGGGGATCCTACAATGAGCAGTTCTTC.